The source of this T cell receptor beta chain is a study of response to subunit inactivated influenza vaccine. TCRdb analysed the RT-PCR reads with MiXCR anew, one entry per CDR3 protein. The sample includes around 490,000 distinct CDR3 sequences, 7.6% of them seen just once. Note on this clonotype: Its antigen is not identified.

Notes on the study in general: Only a handful of new T cells, the authors suggested, are recruited with each seasonal influenza vaccination.

V was shortened by 3 bases and J by 0 bases, with 9 bases between the two germline ends. The CDR3 runs 14 residues. Germline V lookup: CDR1 DFQATT, CDR2 SNEGSKA (reference sequence). The chain employs TRBV20-1 and TRBJ1-5; D ambiguous. The specimen was PBMCs from blood, collected roughly 24 months after vaccination. The clonotype comes from a man in his fifties or sixties who received an inactivated influenza vaccine. The CDR3 DNA sequence: TGCAGTGCTAGTGACGGAACTAGCAATCAGCCCCAGCATTTT. This encodes CSASDGTSNQPQHF.